The sequence of this T cell receptor beta chain was determined in a study of graft-versus-host responses after intestinal transplantation. The repertoire was sequenced with immunoSEQ multiplex PCR; TCRdb's copy has only in-frame clones and lacks some. The sample lists more than 9,500 clones; approximately 84% were seen once. V was clipped by 4 bases and J by 8 bases, with 17 bases between them. The CDR3 extends over 14 amino acids. The chain carries TRBV7-1 and TRBJ1-2; a weak D match, TRBD1 (5 bases). TRBV7-1 is flagged as an ORF with uncertain function. This TCR came from a human patient who received an intestinal transplant, so some T cells may come from the graft donor. Specimen: PBMCs, collected roughly 300 days after intestinal transplant. CDR3 DNA: TGTGCCAGCAGCTTCCCGGGCGGGGCGCGGGGCTACACCTTC. Translated: CASSFPGGARGYTF.